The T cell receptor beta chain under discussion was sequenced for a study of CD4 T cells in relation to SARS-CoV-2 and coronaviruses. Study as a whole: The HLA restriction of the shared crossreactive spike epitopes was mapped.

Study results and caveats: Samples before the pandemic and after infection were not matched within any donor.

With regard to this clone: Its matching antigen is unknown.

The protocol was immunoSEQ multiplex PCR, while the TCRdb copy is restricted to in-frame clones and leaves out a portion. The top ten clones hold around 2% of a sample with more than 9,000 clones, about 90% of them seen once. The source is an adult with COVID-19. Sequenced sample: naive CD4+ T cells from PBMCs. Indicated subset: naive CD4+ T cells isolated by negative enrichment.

The CDR3 spells CASSELGGGTNEKLFF. The CDR3 DNA reads TGTGCCAGCAGTGAACTGGGGGGCGGAACTAATGAAAAACTGTTTTTT. The chain is built from TRBV6-1 and TRBJ1-4, with D possibly being TRBD1 (6 bases). Deletions cut 2 bases from V and 1 base from J, with 11 bases between. This CDR3 contains 16 residues. CDR1 and CDR2 from the germline V gene are MNHNS and SASEGT.